A selection of T cell receptor beta chains follows, all from one sample in a study of blood T cell repertoires in COVID-19. TCRdb keeps only in-frame clones here, not all; method: immunoSEQ multiplex PCR. The sample includes around 160,000 clones, 80% to 90% of them seen just once. Sequencing was done on a sample of peripheral blood. Source of these receptors: a woman aged 55-69 years with COVID-19, enrolled during active disease. Each CDR3 is given with its conserved first and last residue. Fields, in order: clone size, D gene, J gene, V gene, CDR3 DNA, CDR3 protein. The D gene is left open where the match is weak. Rows give clone size only sometimes, using once, few, many, or a class for an expanded clone.

size: NA
D: TRBD1
J: TRBJ1-1
V: TRBV9
DNA: TGTGCCAGCACTCCGGTACCGACAGGGTCCACTGAAGCTTTCTTT
CDR3: CASTPVPTGSTEAFF

size: NA
D: TRBD2
J: TRBJ2-3
V: TRBV29-1
DNA: TGCAGCGTTGGACTAGCGGTCACAGATACGCAGTATTTT
CDR3: CSVGLAVTDTQYF

size: NA
D: TRBD1
J: TRBJ2-7
V: TRBV11-2
DNA: TGTGCCAGCAGCTCTCGAACAGGGGATCGGGGCGAGCAGTACTTC
CDR3: CASSSRTGDRGEQYF

size: NA
D: NA
J: TRBJ2-1
V: TRBV21-1
DNA: TGTGCCAGCAGCAAACGGGACAGCCCCAATGAGCAGTTCTTC
CDR3: CASSKRDSPNEQFF

size: NA
D: TRBD1
J: TRBJ1-5
V: TRBV5-6
DNA: TGTGCCAGCAGCTTGGGAGGGGGCCAGGCTAGCAATCAGCCCCAGCATTTT
CDR3: CASSLGGGQASNQPQHF

size: few
D: NA
J: TRBJ2-1
V: TRBV4-2
DNA: TGTGCCAGCAGCCTCCCCGGCGGGGTCCGCAATGAGCAGTTCTTC
CDR3: CASSLPGGVRNEQFF

size: NA
D: TRBD2
J: TRBJ2-7
V: TRBV27
DNA: TGTGCCAGCAGTTTCTCCGAGACTAGCGGGGGTTACGAGCAGTACTTC
CDR3: CASSFSETSGGYEQYF

size: NA
D: NA
J: TRBJ1-1
V: TRBV7-8
DNA: TGTGCCAGCACTACTACAGGCAGGGTCACTGAAGCTTTCTTT
CDR3: CASTTTGRVTEAFF

size: NA
D: NA
J: TRBJ1-1
V: TRBV29-1
DNA: TGCAGCGTTGAAGAGGGCTCCGAAGCTTTCTTT
CDR3: CSVEEGSEAFF

size: NA
D: TRBD2
J: TRBJ2-1
V: TRBV3-1/TRBV3-2
DNA: TGTGCCAGCAGCTATAGCGGGGGTAGCTCCTACAATGAGCAGTTCTTC
CDR3: CASSYSGGSSYNEQFF

size: NA
D: NA
J: TRBJ2-3
V: TRBV13
DNA: TGTGCCAGCAGCCACCGACTACAAAGCACAGATACGCAGTATTTT
CDR3: CASSHRLQSTDTQYF

size: NA
D: TRBD1
J: TRBJ2-7
V: TRBV4-3
DNA: TGCGCCAGCAGCCAAGGACAGGGCTCCTACGAGCAGTACTTC
CDR3: CASSQGQGSYEQYF

size: NA
D: TRBD1
J: TRBJ1-6
V: TRBV6-5
DNA: TGTGCCAGCAGTTACAACAGGGGTTCACCCCTCCACTTT
CDR3: CASSYNRGSPLHF

size: NA
D: NA
J: TRBJ1-2
V: TRBV11-2
DNA: TGTGCCAGCAGCTTACCGGTTAACTATGGCTACACCTTC
CDR3: CASSLPVNYGYTF

size: once
D: NA
J: TRBJ1-4
V: TRBV19
DNA: TGTGCCAGTAGTATTTTGGGACAATTAAATGAAAAACTGTTTTTT
CDR3: CASSILGQLNEKLFF

size: once
D: NA
J: TRBJ1-5
V: TRBV2
DNA: TGTGCCAGCAGTGAAGCAAGGAGTTCGAATCAGCCCCAGCATTTT
CDR3: CASSEARSSNQPQHF

size: once
D: TRBD1
J: TRBJ1-2
V: TRBV7-2
DNA: TGTGCCAGCAGCAGACTGCCGGGACAGGTCTATGGCTACACCTTC
CDR3: CASSRLPGQVYGYTF

size: NA
D: TRBD2
J: TRBJ2-1
V: TRBV7-8
DNA: TGTGCCAGCAGCCGCTATAGCGGGGGGGCCCTCTACAATGAGCAGTTCTTC
CDR3: CASSRYSGGALYNEQFF

size: NA
D: NA
J: TRBJ2-5
V: TRBV14
DNA: TGTGCCAGCAGCCAATTGCGGGGCGCGACCCAGTACTTC
CDR3: CASSQLRGATQYF

size: NA
D: TRBD1
J: TRBJ1-2
V: TRBV7-3
DNA: TGTGCCAGCAGCCCAGGGACAGGGTACGGCTACACCTTC
CDR3: CASSPGTGYGYTF

size: NA
D: TRBD1
J: TRBJ2-1
V: TRBV7-2
DNA: TGTGCCAGCAGCTTAGGGGGGGACAGGGGGCCCGCCCAGCAGTTCTTC
CDR3: CASSLGGDRGPAQQFF

size: NA
D: NA
J: TRBJ1-6
V: TRBV4-1
DNA: TGCGCCAGCAGCCAGAGGCTAGACAGTTCTGGTGGCTCACCCCTCCACTTT
CDR3: CASSQRLDSSGGSPLHF

size: NA
D: NA
J: TRBJ2-1
V: TRBV5-1
DNA: TGCGCCAGCAGCCTTGGGCCAAACAATGAGCAGTTCTTC
CDR3: CASSLGPNNEQFF

size: NA
D: TRBD1
J: TRBJ1-2
V: TRBV7-9
DNA: TGTGCCAGCACCTCGACAGGGAGGTATGGCTACACCTTC
CDR3: CASTSTGRYGYTF

size: NA
D: TRBD1
J: TRBJ1-6
V: TRBV30
DNA: TGTGCCCAGAGACAGGGGGTGACCAATTCACCCCTCCACTTT
CDR3: CAQRQGVTNSPLHF

size: NA
D: TRBD2
J: TRBJ2-5
V: TRBV4-2
DNA: TGTGCCAGCAGCCAACACCCACCCACTCTGTCTAGCGGGGGAGAGACCCAGTACTTC
CDR3: CASSQHPPTLSSGGETQYF

size: NA
D: NA
J: TRBJ1-1
V: TRBV19
DNA: TGTGCCAGTAGTATCGGCCAGGGTGGTGTGGACACTGAAGCTTTCTTT
CDR3: CASSIGQGGVDTEAFF

size: NA
D: TRBD1
J: TRBJ2-7
V: TRBV6-2/TRBV6-3
DNA: TGTGCCAGCAGCCACCGAGGGACAGGGGCCTACGAGCAGTACTTC
CDR3: CASSHRGTGAYEQYF

size: NA
D: NA
J: TRBJ2-5
V: TRBV7-3
DNA: TGTGCCAGCAGCCCCTTAGGGGAAGAGACCCAGTACTTC
CDR3: CASSPLGEETQYF

size: NA
D: TRBD1
J: TRBJ2-7
V: TRBV5-6
DNA: TGTGCCAGCAGCGCCGGGACAGCCTCCTACGAGCAGTACTTC
CDR3: CASSAGTASYEQYF

size: once
D: NA
J: TRBJ1-2
V: TRBV5-6
DNA: TGTGCCAGCAGCTTGGCCGGGAGATTCTATGGCTACACCTTC
CDR3: CASSLAGRFYGYTF

size: NA
D: NA
J: TRBJ1-1
V: TRBV2
DNA: TGTGCCAGCAGGCCTGACAGCCCGATCAGAGCTTTCTTT
CDR3: CASRPDSPIRAFF

size: NA
D: TRBD1
J: TRBJ1-4
V: TRBV11-2
DNA: TGTGCCAGCAGCATAGGGACAGACAATGAAAAACTGTTTTTT
CDR3: CASSIGTDNEKLFF

size: NA
D: NA
J: TRBJ1-1
V: TRBV10-3
DNA: TGTGCCATCAATGGGGGAGGGACTGAAGCTTTCTTT
CDR3: CAINGGGTEAFF

size: NA
D: NA
J: TRBJ1-1
V: TRBV19
DNA: TGTGCCAGTAGCACATACGCTGAAGCTTTCTTT
CDR3: CASSTYAEAFF

size: few
D: NA
J: TRBJ1-2
V: TRBV3-1/TRBV3-2
DNA: TGTGCCAGCAGCCAAGACAGATTCTATGGCTACACCTTC
CDR3: CASSQDRFYGYTF

size: NA
D: TRBD1
J: TRBJ2-2
V: TRBV4-1
DNA: TGCGCCAGCAGCCAATCGACACCGGACAGGACCGCGAACACCGGGGAGCTGTTTTTT
CDR3: CASSQSTPDRTANTGELFF

size: few
D: TRBD2
J: TRBJ2-3
V: TRBV7-8
DNA: TGTGCCAGCAGCTTAGTTAGCGGGGGGCCCACAGATACGCAGTATTTT
CDR3: CASSLVSGGPTDTQYF

size: few
D: NA
J: TRBJ2-7
V: TRBV19
DNA: TGTGCCAGTAGTATAGTTCAGGGTTCAGAGCAGTACTTC
CDR3: CASSIVQGSEQYF

size: once
D: NA
J: TRBJ1-5
V: TRBV19
DNA: TGTGCCAGTACTGGACAGCCAGATCAGCCCCAGCATTTT
CDR3: CASTGQPDQPQHF

size: NA
D: NA
J: TRBJ2-3
V: TRBV21-1
DNA: TGTGCCAGCAGCATAACAAAACGGGACACCGGCACAGATACGCAGTATTTT
CDR3: CASSITKRDTGTDTQYF

size: once
D: NA
J: TRBJ1-2
V: TRBV29-1
DNA: TGCAGCGTTGAAGAGACAGGCTATGGCTACACCTTC
CDR3: CSVEETGYGYTF